This T cell receptor (beta chain) comes out of a study of T cells expressing NK-cell markers. Background on the study: It was from sorted CD3+CD56+NKG2C+, CD3+CD56+NKG2C- and CD3+CD56-NKG2C+ T cells that TCR beta repertoires came. Study-wide results and limits: Expanded NKG2C+ T cell clones had unclear HCMV specificity.

CDR3 length equals 15 residues. The germline V gene encodes CDR1 DFQATT and CDR2 SNEGSKA (reference sequence). The authors made TCR beta cDNA libraries by 5'RACE template switching. This switching added a universal primer site and UMIs. From its re-call of the 5' RACE reads, TCRdb lists each CDR3 protein once, without DNA. The sample features about 460,000 distinct CDR3 sequences, with more than 1.4% in its top ten. About this clonotype itself: Its antigen is as yet unknown.

V gene TRBV20-1 combines with J gene TRBJ2-3; without DNA, the TCRdb call of TRBD2 cannot be checked. The sample consisted of blood T cells: a sorted CD56 or NKG2C T cell subset, CD4+ or CD8+ T cells, or bulk PBMC T cells (not recorded which). The sequence was obtained from a woman aged 45-60 years in good health. CDR3 amino acids: CSARRLAGGPDTQYF.